This T cell receptor beta chain is from a study of identical twins. TCRdb fed the 5' RACE reads into MiXCR, producing one record per CDR3 protein. The sample shows roughly 750,000 distinct CDR3 sequences, 21% of them seen only once. Trimming left V 6 bases short and J 4 bases short, with 17 bases between. From germline, CDR1 is SGDLS and CDR2 YYNGEE. This CDR3 has 15 amino acids. This same sample was also taken into another study, of T cells expressing NK-cell markers.

The sequence was collected from a woman in her late teens or twenties in good health. The chain carries TRBV9 and TRBJ2-1; weak D call: TRBD2 (6 bases). The sample consisted of PBMCs. This CDR3 reads CASNRAGLSYNEQFF. CDR3 nucleotide sequence: TGTGCCAGCAACCGGGCGGGATTATCTTACAATGAGCAGTTCTTC. The whole variable domain, remainder taken from reference TRBV9 and TRBJ2-1, is DSGVTQTPKHLITATGQRVTLRCSPRSGDLSVYWYQQSLDQGLQFLIQYYNGEERAKGNILERFSAQQFPDLHSELNLSSLELGDSALYFCASNRAGLSYNEQFFGPGTRLTVL.